This note documents a single T cell receptor beta chain sequence. These data belong to a study of control samples from healthy donors and cancer patients. CDR3 length: 13 residues. The ends were cut back, 5 bases at V and 9 bases at J, with 14 bases in the middle. In germline, CDR1 is MNHEY, CDR2 SVGAGI. This table comes from immunoSEQ multiplex PCR, and its TCRdb copy is limited to in-frame clones, with some not included. The table has 70,000 to 80,000 clones, roughly nine tenths seen once. This clonotype was sampled from a woman aged 45 to 65 in good health. V is TRBV6-5 and J is TRBJ2-1; TRBD2 might be the D (5 bases). The sample taken for sequencing was blood. CDR3 amino acids: CASSPLEGGEQFF. The CDR3 DNA follows: TGTGCCAGCAGTCCCCTGGAAGGAGGTGAGCAGTTCTTC.